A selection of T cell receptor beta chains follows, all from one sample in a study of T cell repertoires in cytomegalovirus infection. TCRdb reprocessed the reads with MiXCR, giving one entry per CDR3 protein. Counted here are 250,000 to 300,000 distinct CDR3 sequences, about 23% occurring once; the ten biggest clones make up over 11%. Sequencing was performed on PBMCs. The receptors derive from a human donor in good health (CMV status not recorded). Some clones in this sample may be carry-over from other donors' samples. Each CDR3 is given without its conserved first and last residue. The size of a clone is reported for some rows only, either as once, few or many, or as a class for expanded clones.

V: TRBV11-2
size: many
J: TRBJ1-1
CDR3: ASSLAGQWNTEAF

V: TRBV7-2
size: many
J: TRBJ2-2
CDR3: ASSYGLAGATGELF

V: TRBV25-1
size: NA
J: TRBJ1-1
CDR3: ASSKGGGRGTEAF

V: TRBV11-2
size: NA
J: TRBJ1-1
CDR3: ASSLRQARGTEAF

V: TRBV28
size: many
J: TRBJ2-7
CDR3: ASSHLAGGYEQY

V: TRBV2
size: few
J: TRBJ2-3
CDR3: ASSPQGVAY

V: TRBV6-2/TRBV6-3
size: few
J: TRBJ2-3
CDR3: ASSYPRGSTDTQY

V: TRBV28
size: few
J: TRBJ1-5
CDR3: ASSPRPTSNQPQH

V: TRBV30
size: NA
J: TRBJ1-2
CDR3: AWTNGRGYT

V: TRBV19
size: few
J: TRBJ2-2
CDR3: ASKDTPNTGELF

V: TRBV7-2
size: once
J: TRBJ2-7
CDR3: ASSLALTGRSYEQY

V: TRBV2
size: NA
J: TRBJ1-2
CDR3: ASSDSPTDYGYT

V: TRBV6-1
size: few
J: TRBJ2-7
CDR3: ASSPRAGGEYEQY

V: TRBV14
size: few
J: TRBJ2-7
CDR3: ASSPQTRVYEQY

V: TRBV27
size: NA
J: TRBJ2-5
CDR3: ASSPYRLQETQY

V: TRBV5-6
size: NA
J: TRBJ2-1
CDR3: ASSWAGRGYNEQF

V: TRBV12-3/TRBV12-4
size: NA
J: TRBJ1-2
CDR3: ASRRTGDIGYT

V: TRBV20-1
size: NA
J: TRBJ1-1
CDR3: SAWEDGNTEAF

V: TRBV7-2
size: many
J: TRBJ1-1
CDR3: ASSPRRGDRGLTEAF

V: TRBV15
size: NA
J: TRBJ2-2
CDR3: ATSRGPADGELF

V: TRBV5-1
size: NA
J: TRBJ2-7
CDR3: ASSPGTRIYEQY

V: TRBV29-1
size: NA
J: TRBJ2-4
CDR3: SVESPPKNIQY

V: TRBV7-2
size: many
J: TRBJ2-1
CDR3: ASSLATGTKGEQF

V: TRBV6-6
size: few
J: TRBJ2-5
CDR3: ASSYSGAAQETQY

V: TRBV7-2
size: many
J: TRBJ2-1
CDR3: ASSLADGYNEQF

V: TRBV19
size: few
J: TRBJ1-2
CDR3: ASRQGGNYGYT